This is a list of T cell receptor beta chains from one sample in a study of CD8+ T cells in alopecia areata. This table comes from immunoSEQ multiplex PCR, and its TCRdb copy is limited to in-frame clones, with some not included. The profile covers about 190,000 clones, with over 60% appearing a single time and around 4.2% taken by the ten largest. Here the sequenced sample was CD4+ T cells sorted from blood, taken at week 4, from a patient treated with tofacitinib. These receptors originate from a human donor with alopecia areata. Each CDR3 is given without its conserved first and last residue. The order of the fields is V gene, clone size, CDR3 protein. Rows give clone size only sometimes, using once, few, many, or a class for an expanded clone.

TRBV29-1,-,SVGDRPILAF
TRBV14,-,ASSANEQF
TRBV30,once,AWSWSGGAFDTQY
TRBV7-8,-,ASSLVYGGQTGELF
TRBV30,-,AWSAFPISGYT
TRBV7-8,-,ASSVTQEFVYEQY
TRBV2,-,ASSEAETGNQPQH
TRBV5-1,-,ASSVTGTEKYGYT
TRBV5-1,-,ASSAGQTNTEAF
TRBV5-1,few,ASSSPSELETQY
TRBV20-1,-,SAGREDTQY
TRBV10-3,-,AISDSMSANINSPLH
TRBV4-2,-,ASSQEEDRRSETQY
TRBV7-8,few,ASSLAWTGKETQY
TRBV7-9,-,ASSYSTGELF